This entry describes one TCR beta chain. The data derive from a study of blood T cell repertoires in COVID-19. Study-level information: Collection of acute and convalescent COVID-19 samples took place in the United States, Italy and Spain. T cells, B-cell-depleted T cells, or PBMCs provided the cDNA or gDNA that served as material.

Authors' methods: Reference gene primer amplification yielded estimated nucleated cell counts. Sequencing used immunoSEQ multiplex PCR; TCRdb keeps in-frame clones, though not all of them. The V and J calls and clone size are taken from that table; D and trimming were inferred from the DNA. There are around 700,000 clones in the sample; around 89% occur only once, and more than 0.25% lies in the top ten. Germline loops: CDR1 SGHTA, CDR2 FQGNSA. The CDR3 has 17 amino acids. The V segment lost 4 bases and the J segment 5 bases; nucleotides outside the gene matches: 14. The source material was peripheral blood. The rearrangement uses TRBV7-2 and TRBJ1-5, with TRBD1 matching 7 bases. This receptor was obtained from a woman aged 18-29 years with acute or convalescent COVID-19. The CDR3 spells CASSSRAGRQGYQPQHF. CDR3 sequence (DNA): TGTGCCAGCAGCTCTAGGGCAGGGAGACAGGGTTATCAGCCCCAGCATTTT. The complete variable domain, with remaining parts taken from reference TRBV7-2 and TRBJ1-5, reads GAGVSQSPSNKVTEKGKDVELRCDPISGHTALYWYRQSLGQGLEFLIYFQGNSAPDKSGLPSDRFSAERTGGSVSTLTIQRTQQEDSAVYLCASSSRAGRQGYQPQHFGDGTRLSIL.